This is a list of T cell receptor beta chains from one sample in a study of cytomegalovirus exposure and HLA in healthy donors. Here immunoSEQ multiplex PCR was the method, and the copy in TCRdb shows in-frame clones only, minus some. The sample lists around 150,000 clones; approximately 70% were seen once. Source material: PBMCs. Source of these receptors: a man between 35 and 55 years old in good health and CMV-seropositive. Both conserved end residues are trimmed from each CDR3. Only some rows state a clone size, as once, few, many or a class for expanded clones.

cdr3_aa: ASSLGLAGGLATDTQY
v_call: TRBV13
j_call: TRBJ2-3
clone_size: .

cdr3_aa: ASSLQVSTDTQY
v_call: TRBV5-1
j_call: TRBJ2-3
clone_size: few

cdr3_aa: ASSPRGRGSYNEQF
v_call: TRBV6-6
j_call: TRBJ2-1
clone_size: .

cdr3_aa: AIALTGNTEAF
v_call: TRBV10-2
j_call: TRBJ1-1
clone_size: few

cdr3_aa: ASSQRRGSNPEQY
v_call: TRBV4-1
j_call: TRBJ2-7
clone_size: .

cdr3_aa: ASSYGRGNYGYT
v_call: TRBV6-5
j_call: TRBJ1-2
clone_size: .

cdr3_aa: ASSLVVGQNTGELF
v_call: TRBV5-1
j_call: TRBJ2-2
clone_size: once

cdr3_aa: AWSVGHIAANEKLF
v_call: TRBV30
j_call: TRBJ1-4
clone_size: .

cdr3_aa: ATSRGISPLGYT
v_call: TRBV15
j_call: TRBJ1-2
clone_size: .

cdr3_aa: ASSPTVSYGYT
v_call: TRBV7-9
j_call: TRBJ1-2
clone_size: .

cdr3_aa: ASSLGRGGTLSEAF
v_call: TRBV5-1
j_call: TRBJ1-1
clone_size: .

cdr3_aa: ASSFRPGGNEKLF
v_call: TRBV4-1
j_call: TRBJ1-4
clone_size: few

cdr3_aa: ASTKLAGGPSDEQY
v_call: TRBV5-1
j_call: TRBJ2-7
clone_size: .

cdr3_aa: ASSLGALVENEKLF
v_call: TRBV7-9
j_call: TRBJ1-4
clone_size: .

cdr3_aa: ASSIGQGDTGELF
v_call: TRBV19
j_call: TRBJ2-2
clone_size: .

cdr3_aa: ASSPSGRTTEAF
v_call: TRBV4-2
j_call: TRBJ1-1
clone_size: .

cdr3_aa: ASSQSGQRMNTEAF
v_call: TRBV16
j_call: TRBJ1-1
clone_size: few

cdr3_aa: ASSPRTGSYEQY
v_call: TRBV11-1
j_call: TRBJ2-7
clone_size: few

cdr3_aa: ASSLGRENTGELF
v_call: TRBV4-3
j_call: TRBJ2-2
clone_size: .

cdr3_aa: ASSLGGGYEQY
v_call: TRBV7-2
j_call: .
clone_size: .

cdr3_aa: ASSTQVSGNTIY
v_call: TRBV5-1
j_call: TRBJ1-3
clone_size: few

cdr3_aa: ASSFSLGTGGELAKNIQY
v_call: TRBV7-6
j_call: TRBJ2-4
clone_size: few

cdr3_aa: ASSTRGSYEQY
v_call: TRBV6-5
j_call: TRBJ2-7
clone_size: .

cdr3_aa: ASSQDGTAEETQY
v_call: TRBV4-1
j_call: TRBJ2-5
clone_size: .

cdr3_aa: ASREGQNYGYT
v_call: TRBV5-1
j_call: TRBJ1-2
clone_size: few

cdr3_aa: ASSLLTGWQETQY
v_call: TRBV11-2
j_call: TRBJ2-5
clone_size: few

cdr3_aa: AWSVGTMETQY
v_call: TRBV30
j_call: TRBJ2-5
clone_size: few

cdr3_aa: ASSSDSTATNEKLF
v_call: TRBV7-9
j_call: TRBJ1-4
clone_size: .

cdr3_aa: ASSLEVRGEKLF
v_call: TRBV28
j_call: TRBJ1-4
clone_size: .

cdr3_aa: ASSQEGGVSYEQY
v_call: TRBV4-1
j_call: TRBJ2-7
clone_size: .

cdr3_aa: ASSKQGSSNQPQH
v_call: TRBV5-6
j_call: TRBJ1-5
clone_size: .

cdr3_aa: ASSIGPLAGANTGELF
v_call: TRBV19
j_call: TRBJ2-2
clone_size: .

cdr3_aa: ASRGTGANTGELF
v_call: TRBV6-1
j_call: TRBJ2-2
clone_size: .

cdr3_aa: ASSEAPTGGLDEQY
v_call: TRBV2
j_call: TRBJ2-7
clone_size: few

cdr3_aa: ASSFSGRRTEAF
v_call: TRBV11-1
j_call: TRBJ1-1
clone_size: .

cdr3_aa: ASSLAAYTDTQY
v_call: TRBV5-1
j_call: TRBJ2-3
clone_size: .

cdr3_aa: ASSSPQGNEQF
v_call: TRBV7-2
j_call: TRBJ2-1
clone_size: .

cdr3_aa: ASSFERGGYEQY
v_call: TRBV11-2
j_call: TRBJ2-7
clone_size: .

cdr3_aa: ASSLRTGSHSPLH
v_call: TRBV4-1
j_call: TRBJ1-6
clone_size: .

cdr3_aa: AIAQTSGENYEQY
v_call: TRBV10-3
j_call: TRBJ2-7
clone_size: .

cdr3_aa: ASSLGAGGHEAF
v_call: TRBV5-1
j_call: TRBJ1-1
clone_size: .

cdr3_aa: ASSLRTGTGADNEQF
v_call: TRBV7-8
j_call: TRBJ2-1
clone_size: .

cdr3_aa: ASSQGTGLPNSPLH
v_call: TRBV7-2
j_call: TRBJ1-6
clone_size: few

cdr3_aa: ASSYMIGRDYGYT
v_call: TRBV6-5
j_call: TRBJ1-2
clone_size: once

cdr3_aa: ASTRQGINYGYT
v_call: TRBV13
j_call: TRBJ1-2
clone_size: .

cdr3_aa: ASGRGQGFFFGAF
v_call: TRBV7-8
j_call: TRBJ1-1
clone_size: .